This T cell receptor beta chain comes out of a study of PD-L1 blockade in urothelial cancer. About the research overall: After treatment start, blood was analyzed at 3 weeks (second dose) and at 6 weeks. The study, taken as a whole, reports: Durable-benefit patients showed greater tumor-associated blood clone expansion at 3 weeks.

Time point described: pretreatment peripheral blood. The CDR3 contains 18 residues. V shed 1 base and J shed 0 bases, with 16 bases lying between them. The germline V gene encodes CDR1 SEHNR and CDR2 FQNEAQ (reference sequence). This clone came up once. Its antigen is not known. Here immunoSEQ multiplex PCR was the method, and the copy in TCRdb shows in-frame clones only, minus some. The sample carries roughly 130,000 clones, roughly 83% recorded once. The chain carries TRBV7-9 and TRBJ2-1; D possibly corresponds to TRBD2 (6 bases). This clonotype was obtained from a man aged 45-65 years with urothelial cancer. The source was PBMCs, collected around atezolizumab (anti-PD-L1) treatment. The CDR3 region has the DNA TGTGCCAGCAGCTTAGAATTTGGGGACTTAAGCTCCTACAATGAGCAGTTCTTC. Protein sequence: CASSLEFGDLSSYNEQFF.